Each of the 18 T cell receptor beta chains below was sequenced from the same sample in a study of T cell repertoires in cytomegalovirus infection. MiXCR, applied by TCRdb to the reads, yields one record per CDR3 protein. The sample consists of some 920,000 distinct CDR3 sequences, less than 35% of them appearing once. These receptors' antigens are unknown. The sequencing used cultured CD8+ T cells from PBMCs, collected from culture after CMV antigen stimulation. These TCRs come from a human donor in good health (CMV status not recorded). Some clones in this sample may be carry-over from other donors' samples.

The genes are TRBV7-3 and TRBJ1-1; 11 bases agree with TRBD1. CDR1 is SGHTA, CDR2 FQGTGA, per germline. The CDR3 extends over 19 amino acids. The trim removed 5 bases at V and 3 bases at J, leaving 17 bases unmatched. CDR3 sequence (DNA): TGTGCCAGCAGCCTGATTGGTTCTGGGACAGGGGGTGTCGACACTGAAGCTTTCTTT. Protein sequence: CASSLIGSGTGGVDTEAFF.

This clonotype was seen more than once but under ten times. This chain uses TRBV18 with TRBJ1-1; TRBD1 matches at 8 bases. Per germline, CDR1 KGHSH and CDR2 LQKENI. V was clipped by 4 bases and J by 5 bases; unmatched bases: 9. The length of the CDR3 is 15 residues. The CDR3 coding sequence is TGTGCCAGCTCACTTTACAACGACAGGGGTACTGAAGCTTTCTTT. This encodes CASSLYNDRGTEAFF.

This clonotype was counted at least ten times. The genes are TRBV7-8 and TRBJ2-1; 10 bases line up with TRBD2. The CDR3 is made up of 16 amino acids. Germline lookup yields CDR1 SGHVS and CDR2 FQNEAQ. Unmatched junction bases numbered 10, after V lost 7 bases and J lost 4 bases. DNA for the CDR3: TGTGCCAGCAAGGGGCTAGCGGGGGTCGGATACAATGAGCAGTTCTTC. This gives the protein CASKGLAGVGYNEQFF.

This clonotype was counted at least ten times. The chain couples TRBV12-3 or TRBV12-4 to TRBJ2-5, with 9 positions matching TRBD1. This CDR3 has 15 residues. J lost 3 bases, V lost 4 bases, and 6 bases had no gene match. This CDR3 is CASSSHRTGEETQYF. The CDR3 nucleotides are TGTGCCAGCAGTTCCCACCGGACAGGGGAAGAGACCCAGTACTTC.

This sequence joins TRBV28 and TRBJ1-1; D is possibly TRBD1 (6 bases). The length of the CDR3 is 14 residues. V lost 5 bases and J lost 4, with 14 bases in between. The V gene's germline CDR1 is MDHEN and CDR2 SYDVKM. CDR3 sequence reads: CASSPRGTLTEAFF. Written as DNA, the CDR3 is TGTGCCAGCAGTCCCAGGGGAACTCTCACTGAAGCTTTCTTT. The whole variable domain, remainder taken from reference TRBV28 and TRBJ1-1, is DVKVTQSSRYLVKRTGEKVFLECVQDMDHENMFWYRQDPGLGLRLIYFSYDVKMKEKGDIPEGYSVSREKKERFSLILESASTNQTSMYLCASSPRGTLTEAFFGQGTRLTVV.

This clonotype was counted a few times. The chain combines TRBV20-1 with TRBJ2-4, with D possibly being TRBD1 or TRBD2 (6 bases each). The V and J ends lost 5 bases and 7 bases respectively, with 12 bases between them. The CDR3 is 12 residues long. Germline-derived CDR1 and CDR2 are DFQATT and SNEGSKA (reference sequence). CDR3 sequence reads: CSAWGAWNIQYF. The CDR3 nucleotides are TGCAGTGCTTGGGGGGCCTGGAACATTCAGTACTTC.

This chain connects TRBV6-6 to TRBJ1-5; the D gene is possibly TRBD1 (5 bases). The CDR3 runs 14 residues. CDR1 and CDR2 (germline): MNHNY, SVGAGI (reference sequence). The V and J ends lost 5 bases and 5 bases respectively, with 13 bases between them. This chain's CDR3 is CASSHRGAYQPQHF. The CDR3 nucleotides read TGTGCCAGCAGTCACCGAGGGGCATATCAGCCCCAGCATTTT.

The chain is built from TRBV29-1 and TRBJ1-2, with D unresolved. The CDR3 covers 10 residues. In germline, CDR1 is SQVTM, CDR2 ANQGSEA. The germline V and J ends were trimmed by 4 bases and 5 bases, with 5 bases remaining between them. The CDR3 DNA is TGCAGCGTTGGCGAATATGGCTACACCTTC. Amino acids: CSVGEYGYTF.

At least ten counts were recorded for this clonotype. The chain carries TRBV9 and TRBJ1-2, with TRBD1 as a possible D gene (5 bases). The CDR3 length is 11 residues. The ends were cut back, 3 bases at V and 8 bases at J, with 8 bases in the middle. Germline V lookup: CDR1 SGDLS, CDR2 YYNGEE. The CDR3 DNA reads TGTGCCAGCAGCGCCAGGGACGGCTACACCTTC. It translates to CASSARDGYTF.

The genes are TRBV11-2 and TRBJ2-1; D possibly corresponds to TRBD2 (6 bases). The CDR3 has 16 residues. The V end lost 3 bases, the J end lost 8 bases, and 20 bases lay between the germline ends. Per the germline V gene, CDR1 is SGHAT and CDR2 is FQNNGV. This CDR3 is CASSFVRGLGVDEQFF. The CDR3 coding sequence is TGTGCCAGCAGCTTCGTACGGGGACTGGGGGTCGATGAGCAGTTCTTC. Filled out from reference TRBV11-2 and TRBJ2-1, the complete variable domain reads EAGVAQSPRYKIIEKRQSVAFWCNPISGHATLYWYQQILGQGPKLLIQFQNNGVVDDSQLPKDRFSAERLKGVDSTLKIQPAKLEDSAVYLCASSFVRGLGVDEQFFGPGTRLTVL.

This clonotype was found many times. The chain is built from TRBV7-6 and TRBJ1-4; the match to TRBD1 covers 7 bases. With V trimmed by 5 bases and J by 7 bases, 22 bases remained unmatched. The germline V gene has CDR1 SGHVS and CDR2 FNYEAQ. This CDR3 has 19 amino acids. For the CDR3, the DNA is TGTGCCAGCAGCCCGCTCCCCGGACAGGAAAACCATGATCTTGAAAAACTGTTTTTT. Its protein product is CASSPLPGQENHDLEKLFF.

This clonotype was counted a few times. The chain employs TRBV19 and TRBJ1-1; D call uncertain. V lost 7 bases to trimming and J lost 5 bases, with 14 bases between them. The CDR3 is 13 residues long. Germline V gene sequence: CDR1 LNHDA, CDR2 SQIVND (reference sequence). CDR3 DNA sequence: TGTGCCAGTACCCCGTCGTTGAGGACTGAAGCTTTCTTT. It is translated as CASTPSLRTEAFF.

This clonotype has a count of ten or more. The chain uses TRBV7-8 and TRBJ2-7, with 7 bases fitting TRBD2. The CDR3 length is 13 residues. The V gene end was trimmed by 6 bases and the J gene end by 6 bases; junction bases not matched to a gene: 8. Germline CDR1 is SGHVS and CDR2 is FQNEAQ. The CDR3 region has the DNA TGTGCCAGCAGGGGGGGGGACTACGGCGAGCAGTACTTC. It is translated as CASRGGDYGEQYF.

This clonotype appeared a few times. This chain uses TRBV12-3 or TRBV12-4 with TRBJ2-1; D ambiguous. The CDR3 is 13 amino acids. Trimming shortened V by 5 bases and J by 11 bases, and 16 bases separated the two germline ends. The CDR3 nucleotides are TGTGCCAGCAGTCCCAGTCGCGAACACCAGCAGTTCTTC. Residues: CASSPSREHQQFF.

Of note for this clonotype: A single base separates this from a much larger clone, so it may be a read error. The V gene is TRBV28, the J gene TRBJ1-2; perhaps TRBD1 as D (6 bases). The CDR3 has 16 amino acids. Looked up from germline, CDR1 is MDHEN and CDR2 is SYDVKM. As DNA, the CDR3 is TGTACCAGCAGTTCACGGGGGCAGCCACCTAACTATGGCTACACCTTC. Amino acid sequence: CTSSSRGQPPNYGYTF.

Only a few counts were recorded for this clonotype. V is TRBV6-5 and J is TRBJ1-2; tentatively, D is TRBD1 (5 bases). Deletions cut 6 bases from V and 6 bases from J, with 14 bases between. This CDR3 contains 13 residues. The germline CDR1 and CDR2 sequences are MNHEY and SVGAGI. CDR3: CASSGLWGDGYTF. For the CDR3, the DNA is TGTGCCAGCAGCGGGCTGTGGGGGGATGGCTACACCTTC.

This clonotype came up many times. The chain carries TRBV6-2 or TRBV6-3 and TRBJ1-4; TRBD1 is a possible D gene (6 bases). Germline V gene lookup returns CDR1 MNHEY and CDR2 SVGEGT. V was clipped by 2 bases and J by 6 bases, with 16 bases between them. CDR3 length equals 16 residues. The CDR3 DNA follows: TGTGCCAGCAGTTACGGCCTGCGGGGGCGCGATGAAAAACTGTTTTTT. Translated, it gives CASSYGLRGRDEKLFF.

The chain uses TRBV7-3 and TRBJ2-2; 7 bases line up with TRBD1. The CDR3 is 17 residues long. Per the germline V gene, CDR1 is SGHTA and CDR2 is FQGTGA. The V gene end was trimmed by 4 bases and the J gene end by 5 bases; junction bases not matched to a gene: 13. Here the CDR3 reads CASSSFGTALGTGELFF. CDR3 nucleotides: TGTGCCAGCAGCTCCTTTGGGACAGCGCTAGGGACCGGGGAGCTGTTTTTT. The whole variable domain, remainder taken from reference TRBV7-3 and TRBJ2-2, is GAGVSQTPSNKVTEKGKYVELRCDPISGHTALYWYRQSLGQGPEFLIYFQGTGAADDSGLPNDRFFAVRPEGSVSTLKIQRTERGDSAVYLCASSSFGTALGTGELFFGEGSRLTVL.